These 20 T cell receptor beta chains share one sample of origin, sequenced in a study of response to subunit inactivated influenza vaccine. TCRdb itself ran the RT-PCR reads through MiXCR, one entry per CDR3 protein. The sample carries around 790,000 distinct CDR3 sequences, approximately 21% recorded once. The sample in question was PBMCs from blood, obtained 5 days after vaccination. These receptor sequences come from a man between 50 and 59 years old who received an inactivated influenza vaccine.

This clonotype was counted only a few times. The chain carries TRBV6-1 and TRBJ2-7; 11 bases align to TRBD2. Trimming at V came to 6 bases and at J to 3 bases, leaving 7 bases not matched to a gene. CDR1 and CDR2 from the germline V gene are MNHNS and SASEGT. CDR3 length: 15 amino acids. In nucleotides, the CDR3 is TGTGCCAGCAGATCCCAACTAGCGGGAGACTACGAGCAGTACTTC. Its translation is CASRSQLAGDYEQYF.

This rearrangement joins TRBV12-3 or TRBV12-4 to TRBJ2-4; 9 bases match TRBD2. The CDR3 is 15 residues long. Trimming at V came to 5 bases and at J to 8 bases, leaving 10 bases not matched to a gene. DNA of the CDR3: TGTGCCAGCAGTCCGCCGGGTGGCGGGAGGGACATTCAGTACTTC. Translating it yields CASSPPGGGRDIQYF.

The chain carries TRBV28 and TRBJ2-5; D may be TRBD1 or TRBD2 (5 bases each). CDR1 is MDHEN, CDR2 SYDVKM, per germline. There are 14 residues in the CDR3. V lost 5 bases, J lost 1 base, and 11 bases lay in between. The CDR3 protein is CASSRIGTQETQYF. DNA of the CDR3: TGTGCCAGCAGTCGAATCGGGACCCAAGAGACCCAGTACTTC.

The chain couples TRBV6-5 to TRBJ2-5; D is possibly TRBD1 (7 bases). The CDR3 is 15 residues long. V dropped 2 bases and J dropped 1 base, with 11 bases sitting between them. CDR1 and CDR2 (germline): MNHEY, SVGAGI. The CDR3 sequence is CASSYGGGSQETQYF. CDR3 nucleotide sequence: TGTGCCAGCAGTTACGGAGGGGGCTCCCAAGAGACCCAGTACTTC.

The CDR3 spells CASSPWLRGEDTEAFF. For the CDR3, the DNA is TGTGCCAGCTCACCATGGTTAAGGGGCGAGGACACTGAAGCTTTCTTT. The genes are TRBV18 and TRBJ1-1; a possible D gene is TRBD1 (5 bases). The CDR3 is 16 amino acids. CDR1 is KGHSH, CDR2 LQKENI, per germline. V lost 2 bases and J 3 bases, leaving 16 bases between the germline ends.

The V call is TRBV5-1, the J call TRBJ1-5; 7 bases are a match to TRBD1. Trimming at V came to 0 bases and at J to 6 bases, leaving 9 bases not matched to a gene. Germline values: CDR1 SGHRS, CDR2 YFSETQ. CDR3 length: 16 amino acids. The CDR3 DNA reads as TGCGCCAGCAGCTTGGACTCGACAGGGTTGGGTCAGCCCCAGCATTTT. The encoded protein is CASSLDSTGLGQPQHF.

The chain employs TRBV4-2 and TRBJ2-1; weak D call: TRBD1 (5 bases). V lost 4 bases to trimming and J lost 7 bases, with 14 bases between them. This CDR3 has 14 amino acids. CDR1 and CDR2 from the germline V gene are LGHNA and YNFKEQ. CDR3 coding DNA: TGTGCCAGCAGCCCAGACAGAGCCCAGAATGAGCAGTTCTTC. This encodes CASSPDRAQNEQFF.

This clonotype was seen many times. The genes are TRBV29-1 and TRBJ2-5, with TRBD1 identical over 8 bases. CDR1 and CDR2 from the germline V gene are SQVTM and ANQGSEA. Trimming took 7 bases from V and 5 from J; bases not matched to a gene: 6. This CDR3 contains 12 residues. The CDR3 DNA is TGCAGCGCTAAAAGGACAGGGGAGACCCAGTACTTC. Amino acids: CSAKRTGETQYF.

The chain couples TRBV5-1 to TRBJ2-3, with D perhaps matching TRBD2 (6 bases). V lost 3 bases and J 2 bases, leaving 10 bases between the germline ends. The CDR3 is 14 residues long. Germline loops: CDR1 SGHRS, CDR2 YFSETQ. The CDR3, as DNA: TGCGCCAGCAGCTCCGGGACTCTCACAGATACGCAGTATTTT. Amino acids: CASSSGTLTDTQYF.

The chain employs TRBV5-6 and TRBJ2-1; TRBD2 matches at 8 bases. The CDR3 extends over 19 amino acids. V shed 3 bases, J shed 4 bases, and the junction held 18 bases outside the gene matches. CDR1 is SGHDT and CDR2 is YYEEEE in the germline V gene. In DNA, the CDR3 is TGTGCCAGCAGCTCCTCCCGCCATCTTACTAGCGGACCGTACAATGAGCAGTTCTTC. Amino acids: CASSSSRHLTSGPYNEQFF.

V usage is TRBV9 and J usage is TRBJ2-5, with D perhaps matching TRBD1 (6 bases). This CDR3 has 13 residues. V was pared by 1 base and J by 5 bases, with 9 bases between. Germline V gene data show CDR1 as SGDLS and CDR2 as YYNGEE. The CDR3 spells CASSVNTGETQYF. CDR3 bases: TGTGCCAGCAGCGTAAACACAGGGGAGACCCAGTACTTC.

This clonotype was detected only a few times. The chain couples TRBV29-1 to TRBJ2-3, with 7 nucleotides matching TRBD2. V dropped 4 bases and J dropped 6; count of bases not matched to a gene: 13. Germline-derived CDR1 and CDR2 are SQVTM and ANQGSEA. The CDR3 covers 15 residues. For the CDR3, the DNA is TGCAGCGTTGCAGCTACTAGCGACTTGGCGGATACGCAGTATTTT. The encoded protein is CSVAATSDLADTQYF.

Only a few counts were recorded for this clonotype. The V call is TRBV12-3 or TRBV12-4, the J call TRBJ2-1, with D hard to call. The CDR3 sequence is 14 residues long. Trimming left V 6 bases short and J 2 bases short, with 11 bases between. The CDR3 DNA reads as TGTGCCAGCAGCCTACTGGGAACCTACAATGAGCAGTTCTTC. Its protein is CASSLLGTYNEQFF.

This clonotype was observed a handful of times. This rearrangement joins TRBV28 to TRBJ2-7; no definite D call. V was clipped by 9 bases and J by 3 bases, with 21 bases between them. The CDR3 is 15 amino acids. Germline V CDR1 and CDR2: MDHEN, SYDVKM. As DNA, the CDR3 is TGTGCCAGTAAGCCCCCAGAGCCGGAAAGCTACGAGCAGTACTTC. It translates to CASKPPEPESYEQYF.

This clonotype was recorded many times. The rearrangement links TRBV20-1 to TRBJ2-5; a possible D gene is TRBD2 (6 bases). The CDR3 runs 15 residues. In germline, CDR1 is DFQATT, CDR2 SNEGSKA (reference sequence). V was pared by 3 bases and J by 1 base, with 15 bases between. The chain's CDR3 is CSASIAGRGQETQYF. Written as DNA, the CDR3 is TGCAGTGCTAGTATTGCCGGGAGAGGCCAAGAGACCCAGTACTTC.

There are many counts of this clonotype. The genes are TRBV12-3 or TRBV12-4 and TRBJ2-3; D might be TRBD1 (5 bases). CDR3 length: 14 residues. The V gene lost 3 bases and the J gene lost 1 base, with 8 bases spanning the gap. The CDR3 here is CASSFRRGTDTQYF. Here the CDR3 DNA reads TGTGCCAGCAGTTTTCGCAGGGGCACAGATACGCAGTATTTT.

This clonotype was seen more than once but under ten times. V and J are TRBV6-1 and TRBJ1-2; D may be TRBD1 (5 bases). The CDR3 totals 13 residues. CDR1 and CDR2 (germline): MNHNS, SASEGT. Trimming removed 8 bases from V and 4 bases from J, with 14 bases in between. The CDR3 DNA sequence: TGTGCCAGCCTGGATCTCGGGGGCTATGGCTACACCTTC. Encoded protein: CASLDLGGYGYTF.

Only a few counts were recorded for this clonotype. The genes are TRBV20-1 and TRBJ2-1, with 11 positions matching TRBD2. The CDR3 consists of 17 residues. Germline V CDR1 and CDR2: DFQATT, SNEGSKA (reference sequence). V shed 1 base, J shed 8 bases, and the junction held 13 bases outside the gene matches. The CDR3 DNA is TGCAGTGCTAGAGCTCGCGGACTAGCGGGCCTTGTCGATGAGCAGTTCTTC. Encoded protein: CSARARGLAGLVDEQFF.

This clonotype was found a few times. The chain combines TRBV4-2 with TRBJ1-3, with D uncertain. With 0 bases removed from V and 0 bases from J, the gap between germline ends came to 6 bases. Germline V lookup: CDR1 LGHNA, CDR2 YNFKEQ. The CDR3 is 15 residues long. CDR3 sequence reads: CASSQEPSSGNTIYF. The CDR3 coding sequence is TGTGCCAGCAGCCAAGAACCCAGCTCTGGAAACACCATATATTTT.

This rearrangement joins TRBV5-6 to TRBJ2-7; D is undetermined. Trimming removed 5 bases from V and 6 bases from J, with 12 bases in between. Germline CDR1 is SGHDT and CDR2 is YYEEEE. The CDR3 totals 12 residues. The CDR3 DNA follows: TGTGCCAGCAGAATAGTCAAAGGCGAGCAGTACTTC. As protein: CASRIVKGEQYF. Using reference TRBV5-6 and TRBJ2-7 for the parts outside the CDR3, the full variable domain is DAGVTQSPTHLIKTRGQQVTLRCSPKSGHDTVSWYQQALGQGPQFIFQYYEEEERQRGNFPDRFSGHQFPNYSSELNVNALLLGDSALYLCASRIVKGEQYFGPGTRLTVT.